This TCR beta chain was identified in a study of tumor-infiltrating lymphocytes in oesophageal squamous cell carcinoma. The CDR3 is made up of 13 amino acids. The V and J ends lost 7 bases and 10 bases respectively, with 17 bases between them. CDR1 SNHLY and CDR2 FYNNEI come from the germline V gene. TCRdb fed the PCR reads into MiXCR, producing one record per CDR3 protein. This table has roughly 13,000 distinct CDR3 sequences, approximately 52% appearing once. Details on this clonotype: This may be a read error: a much more frequent sequence differs by one nucleotide.

This chain uses TRBV2 with TRBJ2-1; a possible D gene is TRBD1 (5 bases). The sequencing sample was made of normal esophageal tissue next to the tumor. The TCR sequence derives from a male donor with esophageal squamous cell carcinoma. CDR3 sequence (DNA): TGTGCCAGCAACCAGGGATGGCCCTACGAGCAGTTCTTC. Translated, it gives CASNQGWPYEQFF.